This T cell receptor (beta chain) originates from a study of T cells in Graves' hyperthyroidism and ophthalmopathy. Points from the study as a whole: Most expanded thyroid clonotypes above 0.001 recurred in blood. In the analysis, a 13 V-J model separated ophthalmopathy from stable hyperthyroidism.

CDR3 length equals 14 residues. The V and J ends lost 8 bases and 5 bases respectively, with 21 bases between them. Germline CDR1 is SQVTM and CDR2 is ANQGSEA. TCR beta CDR3 sequences were amplified from RNA transcripts. Carried out on the TCR CDR3, a first-round RT-PCR used the HTBI primer set. One entry per CDR3 protein results from TCRdb running MiXCR on the multiplex PCR reads. The repertoire holds some 400,000 distinct CDR3 sequences, about 14% seen once, with roughly 20% in the top ten. Ten or more counts support this clonotype. Its antigen is currently unknown. Researchers barred patients who had uncontrolled infection, other autoimmune disease, pregnancy or lactation.

This rearrangement joins TRBV29-1 to TRBJ2-5; a weak D match, TRBD2 (5 bases). The receptor was isolated from a man aged 25 to 45 with Graves' hyperthyroidism that later progressed to Graves' ophthalmopathy. The sequenced material came from blood. The CDR3: CSFLEARGGETQYF. Here the CDR3 DNA reads TGCAGCTTCCTGGAGGCCCGAGGTGGTGAGACCCAGTACTTC.